This T cell receptor (beta chain) was sequenced for a study of T cells after yellow fever vaccination. Study at large: SMART-Seq v4 Ultra Low Input served to prepare low-cell-number fractions.

TCRdb called the 5' RACE reads again in MiXCR, with one record for every CDR3 protein. The sample records 450,000 to 550,000 distinct CDR3 sequences, 20% to 25% being singletons. CDR1 is DFQATT and CDR2 is SNEGSKA in the germline V gene (reference sequence). The CDR3 extends over 12 amino acids. V was pared by 6 bases and J by 9 bases, with 12 bases between. This clonotype was sampled from a man aged 18 to 30 who received the YFV17D yellow fever vaccine. The chain uses TRBV20-1 and TRBJ1-6, with D tentatively TRBD1 (5 bases). Sample: PBMCs, taken approximately 22 days after the first yellow fever vaccination. The CDR3 here is CSATTGSSPLHF. For the CDR3, the DNA is TGCAGTGCGACCACAGGCTCTTCACCCCTCCACTTT.